Reported below is one T cell receptor (beta chain). Its recognized antigen is unknown. No much larger clonotype is one base removed from it; base qualities were not supplied. The sample is drawn from a study of shared clonotypes between healthy human individuals (dated by TCRdb to the early 2020s). About the investigation overall: A few men and two women, aged 18 to 49 years, made up the cohort. For each donor, CD4 naive and CD4 memory were each run on three plates, CD8 naive on two plates, and CD8 memory on one plate. The study deeply sequenced blood TCR repertoires of five healthy adults to estimate repertoire size and the extent of clonotype sharing between individuals. Libraries were prepared and TCR repertoires were sequenced by different laboratories using diverse techniques, in order to increase sequencing depth and limit assay-specific biases. Leukapheresis yielded between about 0.9 and 8.9 billion PBMCs per donor.

Healthy HIV-negative adults with no recently reported acute infections or vaccinations were included as donors. Only Caucasian adults living in Nashville, Tennessee, USA were represented among the donors. CD4+ T cells were enriched by magnetic negative selection, after which naive cells were positively selected on CD45RA and the negative fraction was taken as the memory subset. After blood collection by leukapheresis, PBMCs were isolated using Ficoll-Histopaque density gradient centrifugation and then cryopreserved in the vapor phase of liquid nitrogen. Analytical flow cytometry was used to check the purity and quantity of each magnetically sorted T cell population. Each sorted fraction had its genomic DNA isolated and then quantified by UV absorbance on a Nanodrop 2000c. From cysteine to phenylalanine, the CDR3 is 16 amino acids long. Kept here is only the CDR3 DNA, which spans 48 bases and is read in frame from base 1. For CDR1 and CDR2, the germline V gene lists SGHRS and YFSETQ. V gives up 7 bases and J gives up 0 bases, and the segment between their germline ends measures 17 bases.

Study-wide findings and limitations: Pairwise subsampling indicated that sequencing depth was expected to affect the degree of clonotype sharing among donors. Rarefaction of sorted-subset datasets indicated incomplete sequencing despite the large sequencing depth. Compared with non-shared clonotypes, the clonotypes found in all four sorted-subset donors had higher generation probabilities. Only blood was sampled, and tissue TCR repertoires likely differ from those in blood. Sharing across several donors was observed for approximately 5% of naive CD4, 3.5% of naive CD8, 2% to 2.5% of memory CD4, and less than 0.45% of memory CD8 clonotypes. Larger estimated clonotype richness was generally found for naive subsets than for memory subsets. The small number of donors limited the genetic and exposure-history diversity represented.

Using the deep immunoSEQ assay, multiplex PCR amplified TCR CDR3 regions from genomic DNA. Genomic DNA extracted from each cell subset was distributed evenly over all wells of several immunoSEQ 96-well plates, and each plate served as one replicate. Each replicate PCR for sorted subsets received around 210 ng genomic DNA, equal to roughly 30,000 T cell genomes. Purified libraries were measured with a Qubit 3.0 fluorometer, size-checked on a Bioanalyzer 2100, and measured again with the KAPA Library Quantification kit. Every immunoSEQ 96-well plate was sequenced on a separate single-read 150-cycle Illumina NextSeq 550 flow cell. Per the source publication's procedure: Because the immunoSEQ output included only junctional sequences and no quality scores, the filtering could not be the same as the filtering used for full-length reads. Sequences were annotated with PyIR, a Python wrapper for IgBLAST v1.9, and V/J genes and CDR3 were assigned using IMGT germline references. Reads were filtered out if the reads had weak V/J assignments (E-value above 1e-6), no CDR3, stop codons, out-of-frame junctions, or ambiguous translated residues. V3J clonotypes were defined as sequences sharing the same inferred V gene, J gene, and CDR3 amino acid sequence. Percentage overlap between repertoires was calculated by dividing the number of shared unique clonotypes by the size of the smaller repertoire. Three approaches were used to assess repertoire richness: RTK rarefaction, the Chao1 estimator, and Recon v2.1 estimates of unobserved clonotypes. For all TCRbeta clonotypes obtained by the gDNA method from a handful of donors, generation probabilities were computed with OLGA. TCRdb limited this immuneACCESS table to in-frame rearrangements with V and J called. A share of clones is missing; checked studies link under half to unresolved V genes, and the rest is unexplained. V, J and clone size were drawn from that table, and D and trimming were deduced from the DNA. For this sample the table gives millions of clones, of which 85% to 95% were detected only once. The ten top clones hold 0.13% of the sample.

This chain joins TRBV5-1 to TRBJ2-1; tentative D gene TRBD1, with 6 bases matching. The specimen sequenced was naive CD4+ T cells sorted from blood. Interpreted using the paper, the cell subset or site label stands for: CD45RA+ positively selected. The TCR was taken from a man in his late teens or twenties in good health. The CDR3 amino acid sequence is: CASVLGGPSSYNEQFF. The DNA sequence is given as TGCGCCAGCGTCCTAGGGGGACCCAGCTCCTACAATGAGCAGTTCTTC.